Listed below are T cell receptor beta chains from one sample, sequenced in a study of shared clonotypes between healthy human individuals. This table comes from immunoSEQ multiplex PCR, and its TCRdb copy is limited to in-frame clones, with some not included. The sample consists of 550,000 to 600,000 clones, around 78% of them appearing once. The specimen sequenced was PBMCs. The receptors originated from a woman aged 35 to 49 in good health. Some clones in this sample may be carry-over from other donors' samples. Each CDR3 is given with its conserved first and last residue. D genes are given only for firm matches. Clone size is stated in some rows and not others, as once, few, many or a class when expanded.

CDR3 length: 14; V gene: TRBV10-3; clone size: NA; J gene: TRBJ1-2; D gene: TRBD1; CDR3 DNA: TGTGCCATCAGTGACCCGCGTGGGACAGCTCACTACACCTTC; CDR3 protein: CAISDPRGTAHYTF
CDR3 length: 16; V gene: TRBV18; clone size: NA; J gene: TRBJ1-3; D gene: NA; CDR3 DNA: TGTGCCAGCTCACTTCGCTTGACGGACTCTGGAAACACCATATATTTT; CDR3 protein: CASSLRLTDSGNTIYF
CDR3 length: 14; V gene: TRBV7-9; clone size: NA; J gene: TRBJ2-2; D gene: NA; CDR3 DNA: TGTGCCAGCAGCTTGGCGGGGAACACCGGGGAGCTGTTTTTT; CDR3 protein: CASSLAGNTGELFF
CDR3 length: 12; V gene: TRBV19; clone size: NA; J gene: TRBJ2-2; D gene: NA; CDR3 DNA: TGTGCCGCCGCGCGGAACACCGGGGAGCTGTTTTTT; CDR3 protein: CAAARNTGELFF
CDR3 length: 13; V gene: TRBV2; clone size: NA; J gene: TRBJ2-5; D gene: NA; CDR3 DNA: TGTGCCAGCAGCGCAAGTGGGCAAGAGACCCAGTACTTC; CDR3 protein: CASSASGQETQYF
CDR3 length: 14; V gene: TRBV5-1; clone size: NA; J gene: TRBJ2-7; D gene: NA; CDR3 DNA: TGCGCCAGCAGCTTGGTGGGATTTTCCTACGAGCAGTACTTC; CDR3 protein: CASSLVGFSYEQYF
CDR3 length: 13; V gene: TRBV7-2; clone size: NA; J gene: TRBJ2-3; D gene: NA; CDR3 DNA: TGTGCCAGCAGCTCCACCTCCACAGATACGCAGTATTTT; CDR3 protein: CASSSTSTDTQYF
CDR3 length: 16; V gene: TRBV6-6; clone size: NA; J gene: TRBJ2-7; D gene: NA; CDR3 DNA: TGTGCCAGCAGTCCCCTGGGACTGCAGGGGGGCCACGAGCAGTACTTC; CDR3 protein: CASSPLGLQGGHEQYF
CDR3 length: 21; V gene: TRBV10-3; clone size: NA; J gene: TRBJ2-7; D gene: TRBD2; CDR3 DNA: TGTGCCATCAGTGAGTCGTGGGGGGCTAGCGGGAGGGCGGCGCAGGTCTACGAGCAGTACTTC; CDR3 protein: CAISESWGASGRAAQVYEQYF
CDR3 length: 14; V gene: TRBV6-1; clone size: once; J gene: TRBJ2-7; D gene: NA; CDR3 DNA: TGTGCCAGCAGTGTAAGGGCAGGACCCTACGAGCAGTACTTC; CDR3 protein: CASSVRAGPYEQYF
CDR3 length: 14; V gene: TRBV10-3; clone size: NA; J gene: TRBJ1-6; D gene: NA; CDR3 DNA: TGTGCCATCACAGTAGACAGATATAATTCACCCCTCCACTTT; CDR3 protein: CAITVDRYNSPLHF
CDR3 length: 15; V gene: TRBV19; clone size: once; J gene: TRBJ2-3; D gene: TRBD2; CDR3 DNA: TGTGCCAGCCGCACTAGCGGGACTAGCACAGATACGCAGTATTTT; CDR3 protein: CASRTSGTSTDTQYF
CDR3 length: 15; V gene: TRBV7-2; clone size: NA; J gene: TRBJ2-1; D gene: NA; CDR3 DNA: TGTGCCAGCAGCTTAGAGGGTTACTCCTACAATGAGCAGTTCTTC; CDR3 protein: CASSLEGYSYNEQFF
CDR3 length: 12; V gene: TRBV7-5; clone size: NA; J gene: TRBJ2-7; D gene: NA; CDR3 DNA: TGTGCCAGCAGCCAAGGCCCCGAGCAGGTTCCCTTC; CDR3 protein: CASSQGPEQVPF
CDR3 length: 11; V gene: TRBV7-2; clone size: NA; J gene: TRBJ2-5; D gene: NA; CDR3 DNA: TGTGCCAGCAGCATGAAGAGGGCCCAGTACTTC; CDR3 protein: CASSMKRAQYF
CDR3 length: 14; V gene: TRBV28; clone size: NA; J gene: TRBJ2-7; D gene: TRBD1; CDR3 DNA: TGTGCCAGCAGTACGGGACAGGGGATCAACGAGCAGTACTTC; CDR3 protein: CASSTGQGINEQYF
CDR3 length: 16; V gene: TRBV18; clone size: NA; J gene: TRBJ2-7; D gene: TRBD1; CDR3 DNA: TGTGCCAGCTCACCCAGTAGAGACAGGGGGACCTACGAGCAGTACTTC; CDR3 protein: CASSPSRDRGTYEQYF
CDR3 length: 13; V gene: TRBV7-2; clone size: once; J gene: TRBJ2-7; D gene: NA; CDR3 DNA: TGTGCCAGCAGCCTGGAGCAGTACTACGAGCAGTACTTC; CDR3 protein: CASSLEQYYEQYF
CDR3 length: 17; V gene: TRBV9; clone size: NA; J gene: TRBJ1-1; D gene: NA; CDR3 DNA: TGTGCCAGCAGCCCCCGCGGCGGCAGGGATCTGAACACTGAAGCTTTCTTT; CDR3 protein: CASSPRGGRDLNTEAFF
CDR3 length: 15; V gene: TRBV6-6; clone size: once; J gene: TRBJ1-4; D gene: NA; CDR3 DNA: TGTGCCAGCAGTTACTCGACAACTTCTAATGAAAAACTGTTTTTT; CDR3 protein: CASSYSTTSNEKLFF
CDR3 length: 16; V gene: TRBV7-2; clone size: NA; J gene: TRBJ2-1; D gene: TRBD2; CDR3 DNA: TGTGCCAGCAGCTCCCAGAGCGGGGGGACCTACAATGAGCAGTTCTTC; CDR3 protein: CASSSQSGGTYNEQFF
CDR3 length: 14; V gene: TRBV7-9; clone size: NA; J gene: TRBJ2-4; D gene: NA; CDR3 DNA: TGTGCCAGCAGCTTATCCATAGCCAAAAACATTCAGTACTTC; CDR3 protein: CASSLSIAKNIQYF
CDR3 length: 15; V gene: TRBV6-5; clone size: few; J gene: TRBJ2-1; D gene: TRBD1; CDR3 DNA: TGTGCCAGCAGGACCGGGACAGGGGAGGTCAATGAGCAGTTCTTC; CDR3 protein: CASRTGTGEVNEQFF
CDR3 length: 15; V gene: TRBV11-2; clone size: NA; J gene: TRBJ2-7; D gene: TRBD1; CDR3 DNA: TGTGCCAGCAGCAATCGGGACAGGGGTTCCTACGAGCAGTACTTC; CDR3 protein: CASSNRDRGSYEQYF
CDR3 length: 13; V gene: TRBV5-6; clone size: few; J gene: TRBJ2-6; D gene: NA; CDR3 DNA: TGTGCCAGCAGCCCACTTAATGGGAACGTCCTGACTTTC; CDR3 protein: CASSPLNGNVLTF
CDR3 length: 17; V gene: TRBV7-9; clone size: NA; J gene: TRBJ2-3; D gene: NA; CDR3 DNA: TGTGCCAGCAGCTTATCGTTTTATGTCTGGGAGATGGATACGCAGTATTTT; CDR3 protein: CASSLSFYVWEMDTQYF
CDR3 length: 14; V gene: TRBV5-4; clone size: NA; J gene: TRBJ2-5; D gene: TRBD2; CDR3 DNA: TGTGCCAGCAGCTTCAAAGCGGGACAAGAGACCCAGTACTTC; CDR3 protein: CASSFKAGQETQYF
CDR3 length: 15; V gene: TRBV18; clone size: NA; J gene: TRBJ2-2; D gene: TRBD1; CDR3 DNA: TGTGCCAGCTCAGACCTGGGACAGGCAGACGGGGAGCTGTTTTTT; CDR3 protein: CASSDLGQADGELFF
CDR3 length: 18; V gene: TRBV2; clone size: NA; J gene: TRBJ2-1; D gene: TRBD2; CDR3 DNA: TGTGCCAGCAGACCGACTAGCGGCCACCGTCGCTCCTACAATGAGCAGTTCTTC; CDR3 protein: CASRPTSGHRRSYNEQFF
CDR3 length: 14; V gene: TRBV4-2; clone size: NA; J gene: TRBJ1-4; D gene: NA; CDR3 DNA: TGTGCCAGCAGCCGAGGGAGAGTTGGAGAAAAACTGTTTTTT; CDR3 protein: CASSRGRVGEKLFF